The 19 T cell receptor beta chains given below trace back to one sample, sequenced in a study of identical twins. From the 5' RACE reads, TCRdb called clonotypes with MiXCR, one entry per CDR3 protein. The table shows a few hundred thousand distinct CDR3 sequences, with roughly 9.9% occurring only once. The same specimen was also included in a second study, on yellow fever vaccine responses in identical twins.

Sequenced material: PBMCs. The origin of the receptors is a woman under 30 in good health.

Details on this clonotype: At one of its ends the junction is not consistent with the germline gene, which may arise from a read error. The chain couples TRBV7-7 to TRBJ2-5, with D perhaps TRBD1 or TRBD2 (5 bases each). Per germline, CDR1 SSHAT and CDR2 FNYEAQ (reference sequence). The CDR3 spans 13 residues. The CDR3 DNA reads TGTGCTAGCAGCTTAAGGGACCTCGCAACCCAGTACTTC. Amino acids: CASSLRDLATQYF.

This chain joins TRBV29-1 and TRBJ2-3, with 7 nucleotides matching TRBD1. CDR1 is SQVTM and CDR2 is ANQGSEA in the germline V gene. Trimming at V came to 4 bases and at J to 8 bases, leaving 6 bases not matched to a gene. This CDR3 has 12 residues. The CDR3 nucleotides are TGCAGCGTTGGACAGGGTGAGAGTACGCAGTATTTT. It specifies CSVGQGESTQYF.

The chain is built from TRBV3-1 and TRBJ1-4, with 8 bases that match TRBD1. This CDR3 contains 15 residues. Germline assignment: CDR1 LGHDT and CDR2 YNNKEL (reference sequence). V lost 2 bases, J lost 7 bases, and 6 bases stayed unmatched. Written as DNA, the CDR3 is TGTGCCAGCAGCCAACCTACAGGGGGTGGTGAAAAACTGTTTTTT. This gives the protein CASSQPTGGGEKLFF.

The CDR3 is CASSHQTGVNGEQYF. CDR3 nucleotide sequence: TGTGCCAGCAGCCACCAGACAGGGGTGAATGGCGAGCAGTACTTC. The chain is built from TRBV3-1 and TRBJ2-7; 8 bases are a match to TRBD1. CDR3 length equals 15 residues. The V segment lost 3 bases and the J segment 6 bases; nucleotides outside the gene matches: 10. The V gene's germline CDR1 is LGHDT and CDR2 YNNKEL (reference sequence).

This clonotype was picked up a small number of times. The V call is TRBV19, the J call TRBJ2-7; 7 bases are shared with TRBD1. The germline gives CDR1 LNHDA, CDR2 SQIVND (reference sequence). The CDR3 spans 16 residues. V shed 5 bases and J 3 bases; nucleotides not matched to a gene: 13. CDR3 bases: TGTGCCAGTAGTGAACCCCTGGGACAGAAGATCTACGAGCAGTACTTC. It translates to CASSEPLGQKIYEQYF.

The chain employs TRBV11-1 and TRBJ2-7; the D call may be TRBD1 or TRBD2 (5 bases each). Germline V CDR1 and CDR2: SGHAT, FQDESV (reference sequence). There are 18 residues in the CDR3. Trimming removed 1 base from V and 2 bases from J, with 21 bases in between. The CDR3 sequence: CASSLGDLSTRTAYEQYF. The CDR3 nucleotides read TGTGCCAGCAGCTTAGGGGACCTGAGCACACGCACAGCCTACGAGCAGTACTTC.

In its sample, this clonotype was seen many times. The CDR3 DNA sequence: TGTGCCAGCGCCGGACAGACTTACTCACCCCTCCACTTT. This encodes CASAGQTYSPLHF. The chain joins TRBV7-2 to TRBJ1-6, with D perhaps matching TRBD1 (6 bases). Germline CDR1 SGHTA, CDR2 FQGNSA. Trimming took 8 bases from V and 10 from J, leaving 15 bases between them. The CDR3 is made up of 13 amino acids.

This clonotype was observed a few times. The gene calls are TRBV5-1 and TRBJ1-4, with D possibly being TRBD1 (6 bases). Germline values: CDR1 SGHRS, CDR2 YFSETQ. V was shortened by 1 base and J by 6 bases, with 16 bases between the two germline ends. This CDR3 contains 16 residues. The CDR3 DNA reads as TGCGCCAGCAGCTTGAGGGGGTCGGATCTTTATGAAAAACTGTTTTTT. Residues: CASSLRGSDLYEKLFF.

This clonotype was counted only a few times. This sequence joins TRBV27 and TRBJ2-7; TRBD1 is a possible D gene (6 bases). V lost 5 bases and J lost 5, with 13 bases in between. CDR1 MNHEY and CDR2 SMNVEV come from the germline V gene (reference sequence). This CDR3 is built from 13 residues. CDR3 nucleotide sequence: TGTGCCAGCAGTCCTACAGGGCCCCACGAGCAGTACTTC. Amino acid sequence: CASSPTGPHEQYF.

This chain links TRBV20-1 with TRBJ1-5, with D perhaps matching TRBD1 (6 bases). Per the germline V gene, CDR1 is DFQATT and CDR2 is SNEGSKA (reference sequence). The CDR3 runs 18 residues. V dropped 0 bases and J dropped 0 bases, with 18 bases sitting between them. The CDR3 region has the DNA TGCAGTGCTAGAGATCATCCCCCGGGGACATATAGCAATCAGCCCCAGCATTTT. Translation gives CSARDHPPGTYSNQPQHF.

This clonotype was seen repeatedly, ten times or more. V gene TRBV12-3 or TRBV12-4 combines with J gene TRBJ2-3, with D perhaps TRBD1 or TRBD2 (5 bases each). The CDR3 is made up of 15 amino acids. V dropped 4 bases and J dropped 2 bases, with 13 bases sitting between them. CDR3 protein: CASSSTPGPTDTQYF. The CDR3 bases are TGTGCCAGCAGTTCAACCCCGGGACCCACAGATACGCAGTATTTT.

This clonotype was observed a handful of times. CDR3 sequence (DNA): TGCAGTGCTAGAGATCGGGGCTTTTCCGCGGACAACTACGAGCAGTACTTC. This translates into CSARDRGFSADNYEQYF. V gene TRBV20-1 combines with J gene TRBJ2-7, with D perhaps being TRBD1 or TRBD2 (5 bases each). V lost 0 bases to trimming and J lost 3 bases, with 21 bases between them. CDR1 is DFQATT and CDR2 is SNEGSKA in the germline V gene (reference sequence). CDR3 length equals 17 residues.

The chain uses TRBV30 and TRBJ2-7; D may be TRBD1 or TRBD2 (5 bases each). The CDR3 loop spans 14 amino acids. The germline V gene encodes CDR1 GTSNPN and CDR2 SVGIG (reference sequence). Deletions cut 2 bases from V and 0 bases from J, with 11 bases between. Written as DNA, the CDR3 is TGTGCCTGGAGTAGGGACCCGAGCTCCTACGAGCAGTACTTC. Translating it yields CAWSRDPSSYEQYF.

This clonotype has more than one count but fewer than ten. The chain recombines TRBV10-3 with TRBJ2-7; 11 positions agree with TRBD1. The germline V gene has CDR1 ENHRY and CDR2 SYGVKD. This CDR3 has 14 amino acids. J was trimmed by 5 bases and V by 6 bases; bases with no gene match: 6. CDR3 coding DNA: TGTGCCATCAGGAGCCGGGACAGGGGGGACGAGCAGTACTTC. Protein sequence: CAIRSRDRGDEQYF.

This clonotype came up many times. The rearrangement links TRBV29-1 to TRBJ2-5; unclear D gene. V gave up 6 bases and J gave up 0 bases, with 11 bases separating them. The germline CDR1 and CDR2 sequences are SQVTM and ANQGSEA. CDR3 size: 13 residues. CDR3 residues: CSVTGWYQETQYF. For the CDR3, the DNA is TGCAGCGTAACCGGGTGGTACCAAGAGACCCAGTACTTC.

In its sample, this clonotype was seen many times. J is TRBJ2-7 and V is TRBV5-6; the match to TRBD2 covers 9 bases. V lost 2 bases and J lost 3; bases outside the gene matches: 6. Germline CDR1 reads SGHDT; CDR2 reads YYEEEE. CDR3 length: 15 amino acids. The CDR3 spells CASSFTPSGIYEQYF. CDR3 DNA: TGTGCCAGCAGCTTTACGCCTAGCGGGATCTACGAGCAGTACTTC.

This clonotype was counted a few times. The V and J genes are TRBV6-2 or TRBV6-3 and TRBJ2-7; D possibly corresponds to TRBD1 (5 bases). This CDR3 has 12 residues. The germline V gene has CDR1 MNHEY and CDR2 SVGEGT. Trimming stripped 2 bases from V and 4 bases from J, with 6 bases between. Here the CDR3 DNA reads TGTGCCAGCAGTTACGACAGATACGAGCAGTACTTC. It translates to CASSYDRYEQYF.

The chain joins TRBV3-1 to TRBJ2-1; 9 bases are a match to TRBD2. Germline values: CDR1 LGHDT, CDR2 YNNKEL (reference sequence). The CDR3 extends over 16 amino acids. V lost 1 base and J lost 4; bases outside the gene matches: 5. CDR3 protein: CASSQAGLAGYNEQFF. CDR3 DNA: TGTGCCAGCAGCCAAGCGGGCCTAGCGGGGTACAATGAGCAGTTCTTC.

This clonotype was recorded a few times. V usage is TRBV9 and J usage is TRBJ1-5; D not resolved. The CDR3 runs to 14 residues. Trimming shortened V by 2 bases and J by 2 bases, and 8 bases separated the two germline ends. Germline lookup yields CDR1 SGDLS and CDR2 YYNGEE. CDR3 in amino acids: CASSVGIGNQPQHF. Here the CDR3 DNA reads TGTGCCAGCAGCGTGGGGATTGGCAATCAGCCCCAGCATTTT.